Listed here are 7 T cell receptor beta chains from one sample, sequenced in a study of T cells in lung cancer brain metastases. Method: immunoSEQ multiplex PCR; TCRdb's copy keeps in-frame clones and lacks some. Here the sample spans about 550 clones, 75% to 90% being singletons. Sequencing used tumor tissue from a brain metastasis. Receptor source: a woman aged 25 to 39 with non-small cell lung cancer that had spread to the brain.

A word on this clone: This CDR3 is also generated by other DNA sequences in the sample. The chain links TRBV15 to TRBJ2-1, with D maybe TRBD2 (6 bases). Germline CDR1 reads LNHNV; CDR2 reads YYDKDF (reference sequence). This CDR3 is 16 amino acids long. Trimming cost V 2 bases and J 5 bases, with 16 bases left between them. CDR3 region: CATSRSLPGSHNEQFF. DNA for the CDR3: TGTGCCACCAGCAGATCCCTCCCCGGGAGTCACAATGAGCAGTTCTTC.

This chain joins TRBV18 and TRBJ2-2; D perhaps matches TRBD1 (6 bases). Per germline, CDR1 KGHSH and CDR2 LQKENI. The CDR3 runs to 14 residues. V lost 0 bases and J 7 bases, leaving 9 bases between the germline ends. CDR3 amino acids: CASSPPGQIGELFF. The DNA for the CDR3 is TGTGCCAGCTCACCACCCGGACAGATCGGGGAGCTGTTTTTT.

This clone was counted a single time. The rearrangement joins TRBV30 to TRBJ1-2; D gene uncertain. From germline, CDR1 is GTSNPN and CDR2 SVGIG (reference sequence). V was shortened by 3 bases and J by 2 bases, with 16 bases between the two germline ends. This CDR3 contains 15 residues. CDR3 coding DNA: TGTGCCTGGAGAACGTGGTCGGGCCTAAACTATGGCTACACCTTC. Amino acid sequence: CAWRTWSGLNYGYTF.

This clone was picked up one time. Relative to the germline gene, one junction end is altered; a read error may explain this. The chain is built from TRBV19 and TRBJ2-1; 7 bases are shared with TRBD2. The germline CDR1 and CDR2 sequences are LNHDA and SQIVND (reference sequence). The CDR3 consists of 15 residues. Written as DNA, the CDR3 is TGTGCCAATAGTGGAGCTAGCGGACAAGACAATAAGCAGTTCTTC. This codes for CANSGASGQDNKQFF.

This clone was recorded once. The rearrangement uses TRBV4-3 and TRBJ2-4; maybe TRBD1 (5 bases). Trimming stripped 1 base from V and 6 bases from J, with 16 bases between. Germline CDR1 reads LGHNA; CDR2 reads YSLEER. The CDR3 runs to 16 residues. The CDR3 sequence: CASSQGLQGLINIQYF. DNA for the CDR3: TGCGCCAGCAGCCAAGGATTGCAGGGTCTTATAAACATTCAGTACTTC.

Details on this clone: The sample holds other DNA sequences that translate to the same CDR3. The chain employs TRBV5-1 and TRBJ1-1, with D possibly being TRBD1 (5 bases). CDR3 length equals 14 residues. The germline CDR1 and CDR2 sequences are SGHRS and YFSETQ. The V end was cut by 2 bases, the J end by 2 bases, with 10 bases between. The CDR3 nucleotides read TGCGCCAGCAGCTTAGGACAAGTAAACACTGAAGCTTTCTTT. This codes for CASSLGQVNTEAFF.

This clone was picked up a small number of times. The J gene is TRBJ2-3, the V gene TRBV28; 15 bases fit TRBD2. Germline V CDR1 and CDR2: MDHEN, SYDVKM. J lost 2 bases, V lost 5 bases, and 8 bases had no gene match. CDR3 size: 18 residues. CDR3 sequence reads: CASSPRTSGRALTDTQYF. The DNA of the CDR3 is TGTGCCAGCAGTCCCAGGACTAGCGGGAGGGCCCTCACAGATACGCAGTATTTT.